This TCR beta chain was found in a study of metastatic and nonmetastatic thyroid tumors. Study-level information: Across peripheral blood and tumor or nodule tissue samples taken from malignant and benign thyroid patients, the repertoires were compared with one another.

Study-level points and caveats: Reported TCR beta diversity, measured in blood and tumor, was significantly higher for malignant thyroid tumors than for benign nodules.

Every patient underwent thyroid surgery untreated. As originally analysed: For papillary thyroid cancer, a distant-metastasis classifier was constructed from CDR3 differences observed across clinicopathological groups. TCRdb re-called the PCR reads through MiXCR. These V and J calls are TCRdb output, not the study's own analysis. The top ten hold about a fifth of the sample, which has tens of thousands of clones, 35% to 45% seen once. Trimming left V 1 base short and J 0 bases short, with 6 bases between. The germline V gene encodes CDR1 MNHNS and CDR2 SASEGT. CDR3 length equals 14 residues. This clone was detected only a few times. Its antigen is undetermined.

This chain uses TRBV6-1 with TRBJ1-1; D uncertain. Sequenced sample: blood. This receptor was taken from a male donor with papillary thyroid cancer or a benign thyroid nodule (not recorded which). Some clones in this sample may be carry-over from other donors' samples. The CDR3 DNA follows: TGTGCCAGCAGTGAAGGACGGTTGAACACTGAAGCTTTCTTT. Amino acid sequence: CASSEGRLNTEAFF.